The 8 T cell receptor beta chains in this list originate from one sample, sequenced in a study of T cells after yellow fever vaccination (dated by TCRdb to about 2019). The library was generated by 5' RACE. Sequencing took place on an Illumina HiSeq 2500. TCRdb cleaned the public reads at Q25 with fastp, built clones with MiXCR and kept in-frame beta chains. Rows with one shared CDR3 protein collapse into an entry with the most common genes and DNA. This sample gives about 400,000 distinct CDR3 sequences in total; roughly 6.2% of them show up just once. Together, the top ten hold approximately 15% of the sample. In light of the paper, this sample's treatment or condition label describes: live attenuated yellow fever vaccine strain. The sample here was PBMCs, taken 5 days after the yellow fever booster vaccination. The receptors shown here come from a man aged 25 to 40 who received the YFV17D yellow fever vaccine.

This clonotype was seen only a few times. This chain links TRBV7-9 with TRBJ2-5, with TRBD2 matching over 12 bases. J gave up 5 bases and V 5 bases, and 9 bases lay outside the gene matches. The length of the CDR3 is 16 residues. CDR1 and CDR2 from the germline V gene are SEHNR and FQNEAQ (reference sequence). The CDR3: CASSPLTSGSVETQYF. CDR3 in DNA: TGTGCCAGCAGCCCATTGACTAGCGGGAGCGTGGAGACCCAGTACTTC.

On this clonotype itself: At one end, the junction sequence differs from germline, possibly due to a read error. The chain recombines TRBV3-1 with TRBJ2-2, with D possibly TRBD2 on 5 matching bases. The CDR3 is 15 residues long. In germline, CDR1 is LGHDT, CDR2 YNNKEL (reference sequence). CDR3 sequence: CASTQDLRGFGELFF. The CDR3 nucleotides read TGTGCCAGCACCCAAGATCTACGGGGATTCGGGGAGCTGTTTTTT.

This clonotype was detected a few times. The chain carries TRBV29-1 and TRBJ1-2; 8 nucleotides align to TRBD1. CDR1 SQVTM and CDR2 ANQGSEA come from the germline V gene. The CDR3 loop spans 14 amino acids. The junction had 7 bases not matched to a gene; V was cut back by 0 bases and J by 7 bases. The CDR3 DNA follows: TGCAGCGTTGAAGACGGGACAGGCCCAGGTGGCTACACCTTC. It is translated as CSVEDGTGPGGYTF.

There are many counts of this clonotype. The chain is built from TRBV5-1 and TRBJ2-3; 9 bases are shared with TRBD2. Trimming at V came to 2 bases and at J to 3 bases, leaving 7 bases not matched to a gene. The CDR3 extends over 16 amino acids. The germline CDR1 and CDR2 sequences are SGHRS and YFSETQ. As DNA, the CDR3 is TGCGCCAGCAGCTTAAATAGCGGGAGCTTTACAGATACGCAGTATTTT. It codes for CASSLNSGSFTDTQYF.

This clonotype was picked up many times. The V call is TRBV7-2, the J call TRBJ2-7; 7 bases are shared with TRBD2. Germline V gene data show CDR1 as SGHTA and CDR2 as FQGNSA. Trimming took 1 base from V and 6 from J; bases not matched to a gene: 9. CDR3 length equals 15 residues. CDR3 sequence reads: CASSLGWTRASEQYF. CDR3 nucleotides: TGTGCCAGCAGCTTAGGCTGGACTAGGGCCTCCGAGCAGTACTTC.

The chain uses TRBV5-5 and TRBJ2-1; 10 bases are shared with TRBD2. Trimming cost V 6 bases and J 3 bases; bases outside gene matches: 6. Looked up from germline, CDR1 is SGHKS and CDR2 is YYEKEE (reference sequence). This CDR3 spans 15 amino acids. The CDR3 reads CASKTGTSDYNEQFF. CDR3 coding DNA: TGTGCCAGCAAAACCGGGACTAGCGACTACAATGAGCAGTTCTTC.

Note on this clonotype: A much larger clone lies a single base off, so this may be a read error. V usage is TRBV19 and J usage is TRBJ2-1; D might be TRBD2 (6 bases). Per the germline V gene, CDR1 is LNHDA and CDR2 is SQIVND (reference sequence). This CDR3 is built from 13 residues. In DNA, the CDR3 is TGTCCCAGTAGTATTATGGGGGGCAATGAGCAGTTCTTC. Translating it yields CPSSIMGGNEQFF.

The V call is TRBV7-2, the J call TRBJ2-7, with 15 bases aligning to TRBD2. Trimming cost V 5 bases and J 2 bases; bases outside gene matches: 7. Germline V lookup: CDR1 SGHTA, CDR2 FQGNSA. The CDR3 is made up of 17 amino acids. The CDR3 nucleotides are TGTGCCAGCAGCCTATCGGGACTAGCGGGAGGCCCCTACGAGCAGTACTTC. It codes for CASSLSGLAGGPYEQYF.